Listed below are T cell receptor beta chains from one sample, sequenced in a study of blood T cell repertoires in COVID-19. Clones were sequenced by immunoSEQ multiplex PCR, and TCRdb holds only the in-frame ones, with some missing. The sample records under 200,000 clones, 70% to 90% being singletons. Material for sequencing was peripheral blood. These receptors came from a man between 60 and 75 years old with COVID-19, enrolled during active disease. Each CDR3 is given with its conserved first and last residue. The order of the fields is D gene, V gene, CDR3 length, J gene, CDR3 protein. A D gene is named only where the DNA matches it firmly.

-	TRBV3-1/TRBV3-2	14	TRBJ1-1	CASSDQGNRAEAFF
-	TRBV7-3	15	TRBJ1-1	CASSSGLTMNTEAFF
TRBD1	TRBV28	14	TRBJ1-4	CASSGTGGNEKLFF
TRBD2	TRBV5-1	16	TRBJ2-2	CASSMRLAGSLGELFF
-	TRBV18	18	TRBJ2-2	CASSPLRRGAWDTGELFF
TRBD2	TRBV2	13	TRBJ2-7	CASTSGEWGEQYF
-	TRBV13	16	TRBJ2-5	CASSSNTYQGKETQYF
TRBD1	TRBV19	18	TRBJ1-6	CASSIAGRTGEYNSPLHF
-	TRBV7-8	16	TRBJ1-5	CASSLMISGGNQPQHF
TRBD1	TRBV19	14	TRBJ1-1	CASSFQGAGTEAFF
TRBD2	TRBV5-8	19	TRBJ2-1	CASSSTGTSGAISYNEQFF
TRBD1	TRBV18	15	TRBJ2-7	CASSPNRDRANEQYF
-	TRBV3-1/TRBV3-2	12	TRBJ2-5	CASSPRRETQYF
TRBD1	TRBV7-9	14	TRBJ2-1	CASSPGQHYNEQFF
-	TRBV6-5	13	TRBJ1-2	CASSYSIRQVYTF
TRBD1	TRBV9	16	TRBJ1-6	CASSVGRTGDNSPLHF
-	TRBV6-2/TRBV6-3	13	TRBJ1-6	CASSFTGNSPLHF
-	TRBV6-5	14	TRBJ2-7	CASSYSVQGALQYF
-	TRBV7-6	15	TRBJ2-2	CASSPGNVNTGELFF
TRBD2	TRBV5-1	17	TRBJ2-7	CASSLGFIAGGAYEQYF
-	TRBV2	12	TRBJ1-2	CASSTVNYGYTF
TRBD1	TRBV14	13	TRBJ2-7	CASSPTGPYEQYF
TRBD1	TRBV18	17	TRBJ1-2	CASSPFTQTGGADGYTF
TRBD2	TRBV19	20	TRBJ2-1	CASSPPPGAGGSSSYNEQFF
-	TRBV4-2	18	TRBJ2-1	CASSQVQGPLSSYNEQFF
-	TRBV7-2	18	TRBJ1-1	CASSLAQDREKMNTEAFF
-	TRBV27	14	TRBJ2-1	CASSLRGSYNEQFF
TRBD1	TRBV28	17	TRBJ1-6	CASTSGGTGGYNSPLHF
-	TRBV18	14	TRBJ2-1	CASSSGIGGGEQFF
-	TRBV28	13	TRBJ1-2	CASSPSLPGGYTF
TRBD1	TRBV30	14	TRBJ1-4	CAWSATTGAEKLFF
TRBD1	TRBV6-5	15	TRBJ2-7	CASSYSTGLSYEQYF
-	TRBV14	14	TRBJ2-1	CASSQDLSHNEQFF
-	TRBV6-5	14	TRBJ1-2	CASSGADRSYGYTF
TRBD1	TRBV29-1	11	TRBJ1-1	CSVVTGTEAFF
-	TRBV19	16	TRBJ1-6	CASSGAGRPSGSPLHF
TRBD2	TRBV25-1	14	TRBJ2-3	CASSEGGGTDTQYF
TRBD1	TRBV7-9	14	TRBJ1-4	CASSSDRGPEKLFF
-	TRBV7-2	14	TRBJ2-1	CASSSRSQYNEQFF
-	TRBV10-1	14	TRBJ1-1	CASSSGTGGDEAFF
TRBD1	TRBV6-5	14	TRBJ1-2	CAHKKTGEDYGYTF
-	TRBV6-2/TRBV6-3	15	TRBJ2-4	CASSFRGLAKNIQYF
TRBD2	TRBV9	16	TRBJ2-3	CASSVEGGRAADTQYF
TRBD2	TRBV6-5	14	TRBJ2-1	CASSFRETSDEQFF
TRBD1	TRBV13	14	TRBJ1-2	CASKVRDRYYGYTF
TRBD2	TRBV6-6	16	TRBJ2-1	CASTSGRAVAYNEQFF
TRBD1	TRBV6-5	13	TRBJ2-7	CASSYDRGHEQYF
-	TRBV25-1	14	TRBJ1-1	CASSELGDTTEAFF
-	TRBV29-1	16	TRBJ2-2	CSANARGGDPTGELFF
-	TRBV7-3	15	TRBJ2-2	CASSLNSETGGELFF
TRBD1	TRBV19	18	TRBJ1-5	CASSSGTGQFLISQPQHF
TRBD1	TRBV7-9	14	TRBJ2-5	CASSPGTGGETQYF
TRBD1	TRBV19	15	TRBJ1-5	CASSIETGPNQPQHF
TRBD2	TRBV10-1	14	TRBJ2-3	CVRIREGITDTQYF
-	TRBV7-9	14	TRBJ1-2	CASSLSGRLDGYTF